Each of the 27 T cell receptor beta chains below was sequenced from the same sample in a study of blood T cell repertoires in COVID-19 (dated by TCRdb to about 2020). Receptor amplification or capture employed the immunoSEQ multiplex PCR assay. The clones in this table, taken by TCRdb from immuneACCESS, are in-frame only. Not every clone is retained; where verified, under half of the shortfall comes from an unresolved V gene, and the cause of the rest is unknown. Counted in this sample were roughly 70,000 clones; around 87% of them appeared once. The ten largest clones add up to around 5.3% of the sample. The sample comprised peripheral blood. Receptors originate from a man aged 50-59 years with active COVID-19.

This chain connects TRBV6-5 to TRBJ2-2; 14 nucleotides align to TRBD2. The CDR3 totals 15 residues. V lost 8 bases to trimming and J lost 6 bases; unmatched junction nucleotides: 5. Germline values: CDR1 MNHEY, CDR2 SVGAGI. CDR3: CASGRLAGGAGELFF. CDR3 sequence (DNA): TGTGCCAGCGGGCGACTAGCGGGAGGGGCCGGGGAGCTGTTTTTT.

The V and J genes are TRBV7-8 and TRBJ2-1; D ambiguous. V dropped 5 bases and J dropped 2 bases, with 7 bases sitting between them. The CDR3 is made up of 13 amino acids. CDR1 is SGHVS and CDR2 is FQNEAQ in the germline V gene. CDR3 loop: CASSQTAYNEQFF. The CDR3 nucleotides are TGTGCCAGCAGCCAAACTGCCTACAATGAGCAGTTCTTC.

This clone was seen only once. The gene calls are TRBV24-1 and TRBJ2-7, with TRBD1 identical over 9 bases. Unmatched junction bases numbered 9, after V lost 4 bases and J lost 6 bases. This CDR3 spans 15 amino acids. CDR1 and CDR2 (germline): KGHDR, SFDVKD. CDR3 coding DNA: TGTGCCACCAGTGACTCCTCCGGGACAGGGCCCGAGCAGTACTTC. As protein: CATSDSSGTGPEQYF.

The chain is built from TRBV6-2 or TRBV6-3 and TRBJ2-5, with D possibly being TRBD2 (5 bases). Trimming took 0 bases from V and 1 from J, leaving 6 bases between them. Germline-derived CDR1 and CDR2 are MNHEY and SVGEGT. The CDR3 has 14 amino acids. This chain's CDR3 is CASSYSDSQETQYF. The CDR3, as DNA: TGTGCCAGCAGTTACTCGGACTCCCAAGAGACCCAGTACTTC.

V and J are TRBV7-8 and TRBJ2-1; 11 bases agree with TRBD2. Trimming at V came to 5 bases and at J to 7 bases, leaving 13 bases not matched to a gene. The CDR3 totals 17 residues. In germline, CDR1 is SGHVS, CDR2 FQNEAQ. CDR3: CASSPRMGLAGGNEQFF. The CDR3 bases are TGTGCCAGCAGCCCCCGGATGGGCCTAGCGGGGGGTAATGAGCAGTTCTTC.

The CDR3 DNA reads as TGTGCCAGCAGTGAAGCGCGAGGGAGCTCCTACAATGAGCAGTTCTTC. It codes for CASSEARGSSYNEQFF. V usage is TRBV2 and J usage is TRBJ2-1; a possible D gene is TRBD2 (5 bases). Germline CDR1 reads SNHLY; CDR2 reads FYNNEI. V was shortened by 0 bases and J by 0 bases, with 9 bases between the two germline ends. The CDR3 contains 16 residues.

The CDR3 loop reads CASSPRDRPGYGYTF. The CDR3 coding sequence is TGTGCCAGCAGCCCACGCGACCGCCCGGGATATGGCTACACCTTC. The chain employs TRBV9 and TRBJ1-2; no clear D gene. The V gene's germline CDR1 is SGDLS and CDR2 YYNGEE. The V end was cut by 4 bases, the J end by 5 bases, with 18 bases between. The CDR3 covers 15 residues.

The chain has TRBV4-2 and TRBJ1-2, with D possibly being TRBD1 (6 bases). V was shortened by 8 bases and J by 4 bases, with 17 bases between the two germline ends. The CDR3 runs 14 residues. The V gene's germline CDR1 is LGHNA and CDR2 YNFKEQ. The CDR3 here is CASSPATGTYGYTF. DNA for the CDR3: TGTGCCAGCTCCCCCGCGACAGGCACCTATGGCTACACCTTC.

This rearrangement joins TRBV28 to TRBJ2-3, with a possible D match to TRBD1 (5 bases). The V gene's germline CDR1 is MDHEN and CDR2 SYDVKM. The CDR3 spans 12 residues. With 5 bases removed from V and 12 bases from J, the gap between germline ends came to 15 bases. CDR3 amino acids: CASSRSQGPQYF. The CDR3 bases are TGTGCCAGCAGTCGCTCTCAGGGTCCTCAGTATTTT.

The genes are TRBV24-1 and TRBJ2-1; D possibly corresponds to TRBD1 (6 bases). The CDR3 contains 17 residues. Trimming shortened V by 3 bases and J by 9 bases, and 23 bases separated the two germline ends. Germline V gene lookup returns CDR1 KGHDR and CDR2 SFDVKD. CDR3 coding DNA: TGTGCCACCAGTGATCACAAACGGGACACTCTGTTGGGTGAGCAGTTCTTC. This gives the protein CATSDHKRDTLLGEQFF.

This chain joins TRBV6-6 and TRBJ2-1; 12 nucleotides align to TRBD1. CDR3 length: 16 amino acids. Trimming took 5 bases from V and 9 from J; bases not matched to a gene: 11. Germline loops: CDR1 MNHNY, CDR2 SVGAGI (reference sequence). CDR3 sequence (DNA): TGTGCCAGCAGTGGAGGGACAGGGGGCTTCTCTAGTGAGCAGTTCTTC. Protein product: CASSGGTGGFSSEQFF.

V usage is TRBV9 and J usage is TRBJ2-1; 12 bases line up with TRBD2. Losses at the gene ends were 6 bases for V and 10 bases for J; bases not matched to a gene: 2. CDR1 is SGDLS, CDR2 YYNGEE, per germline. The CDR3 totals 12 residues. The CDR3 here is CASTGLAGEQFF. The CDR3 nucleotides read TGTGCCAGCACCGGACTAGCGGGAGAGCAGTTCTTC.

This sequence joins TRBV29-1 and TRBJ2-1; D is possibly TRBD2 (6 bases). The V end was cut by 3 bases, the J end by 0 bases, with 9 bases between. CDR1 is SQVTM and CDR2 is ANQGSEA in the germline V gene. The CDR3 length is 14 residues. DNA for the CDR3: TGCAGCGTTGATTGGCGGGACTCCTACAATGAGCAGTTCTTC. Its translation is CSVDWRDSYNEQFF.

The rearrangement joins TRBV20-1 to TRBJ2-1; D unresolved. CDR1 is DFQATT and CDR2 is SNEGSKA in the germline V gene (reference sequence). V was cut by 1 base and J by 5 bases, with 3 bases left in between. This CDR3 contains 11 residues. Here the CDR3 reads CSARGDNEQFF. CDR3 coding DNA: TGCAGTGCTAGAGGAGACAATGAGCAGTTCTTC.

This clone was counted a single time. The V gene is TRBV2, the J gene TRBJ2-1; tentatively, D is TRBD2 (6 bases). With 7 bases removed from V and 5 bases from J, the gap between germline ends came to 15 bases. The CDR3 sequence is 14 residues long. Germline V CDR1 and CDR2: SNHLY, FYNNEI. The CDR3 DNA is TGTGCCAGCAATAAGGGGCTAGCGCACAATGAGCAGTTCTTC. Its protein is CASNKGLAHNEQFF.

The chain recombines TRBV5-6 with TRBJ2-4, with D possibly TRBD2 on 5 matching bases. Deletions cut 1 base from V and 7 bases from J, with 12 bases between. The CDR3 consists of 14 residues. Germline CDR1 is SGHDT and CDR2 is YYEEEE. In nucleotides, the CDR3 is TGTGCCAGCAGCTTGCTTACGGGGAATAACATTCAGTACTTC. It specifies CASSLLTGNNIQYF.

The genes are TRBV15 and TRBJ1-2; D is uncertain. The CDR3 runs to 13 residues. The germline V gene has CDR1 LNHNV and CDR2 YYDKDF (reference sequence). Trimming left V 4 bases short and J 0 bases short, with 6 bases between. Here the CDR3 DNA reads TGTGCCACCAGCACCACAGCTAACTATGGCTACACCTTC. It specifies CATSTTANYGYTF.

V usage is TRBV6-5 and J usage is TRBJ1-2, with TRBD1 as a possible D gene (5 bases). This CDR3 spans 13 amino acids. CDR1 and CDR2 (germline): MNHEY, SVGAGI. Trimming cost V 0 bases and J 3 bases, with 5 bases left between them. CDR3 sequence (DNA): TGTGCCAGCAGTTACTCGACAGACTATGGCTACACCTTC. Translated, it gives CASSYSTDYGYTF.

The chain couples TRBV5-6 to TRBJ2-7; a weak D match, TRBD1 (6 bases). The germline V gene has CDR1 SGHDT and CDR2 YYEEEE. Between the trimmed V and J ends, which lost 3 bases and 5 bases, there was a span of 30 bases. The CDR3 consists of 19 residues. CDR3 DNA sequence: TGTGCCAGCAGCTCGATCGTGTCAGGGGACAACCCTTATTGGGACGAGCAGTACTTC. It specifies CASSSIVSGDNPYWDEQYF.

The CDR3 DNA reads TGTGCCAGCAGTTACTCGGGGGGGAATCAGCCCCAGCATTTT. It specifies CASSYSGGNQPQHF. V usage is TRBV6-5 and J usage is TRBJ1-5; perhaps TRBD1 as D (5 bases). The CDR3 has 14 amino acids. Germline V lookup: CDR1 MNHEY, CDR2 SVGAGI. Trimming took 0 bases from V and 4 from J, leaving 7 bases between them.

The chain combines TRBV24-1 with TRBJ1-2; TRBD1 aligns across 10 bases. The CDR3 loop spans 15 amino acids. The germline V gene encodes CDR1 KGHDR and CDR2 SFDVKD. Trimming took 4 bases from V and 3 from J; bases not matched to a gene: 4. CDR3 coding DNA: TGTGCCACCAGTGACGAAGACAGGGGGCACTATGGCTACACCTTC. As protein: CATSDEDRGHYGYTF.

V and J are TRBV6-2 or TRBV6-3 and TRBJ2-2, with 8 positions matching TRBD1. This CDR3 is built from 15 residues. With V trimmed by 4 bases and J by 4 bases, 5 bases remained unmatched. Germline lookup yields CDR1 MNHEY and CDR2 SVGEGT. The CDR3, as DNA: TGTGCCAGCAGTTTAGGACAGGGTAGCACCGGGGAGCTGTTTTTT. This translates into CASSLGQGSTGELFF.

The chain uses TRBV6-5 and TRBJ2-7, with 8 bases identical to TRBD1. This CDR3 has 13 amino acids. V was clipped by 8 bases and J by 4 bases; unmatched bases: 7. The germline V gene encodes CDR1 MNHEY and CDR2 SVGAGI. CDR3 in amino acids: CASQRQGLYEQYF. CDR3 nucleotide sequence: TGTGCCAGCCAAAGACAGGGGCTTTACGAGCAGTACTTC.

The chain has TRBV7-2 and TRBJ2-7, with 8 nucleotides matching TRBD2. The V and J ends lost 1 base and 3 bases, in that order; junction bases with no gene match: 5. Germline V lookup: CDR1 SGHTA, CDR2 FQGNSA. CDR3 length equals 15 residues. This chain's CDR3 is CASSLDGAGVYEQYF. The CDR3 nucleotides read TGTGCCAGCAGCTTAGATGGAGCGGGAGTCTACGAGCAGTACTTC.

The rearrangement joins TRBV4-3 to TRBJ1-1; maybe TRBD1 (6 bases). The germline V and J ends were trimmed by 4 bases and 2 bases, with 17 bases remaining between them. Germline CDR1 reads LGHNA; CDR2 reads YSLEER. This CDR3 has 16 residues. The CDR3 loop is CASSLNLQGINTEAFF. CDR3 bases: TGCGCCAGCAGCCTAAACCTCCAGGGGATCAACACTGAAGCTTTCTTT.

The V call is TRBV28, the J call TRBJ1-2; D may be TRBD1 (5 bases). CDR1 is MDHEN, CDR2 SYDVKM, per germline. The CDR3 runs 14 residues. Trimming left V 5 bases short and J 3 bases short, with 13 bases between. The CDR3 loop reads CASSRTPTHYGYTF. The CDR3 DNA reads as TGTGCCAGCAGTCGGACACCGACCCACTATGGCTACACCTTC.

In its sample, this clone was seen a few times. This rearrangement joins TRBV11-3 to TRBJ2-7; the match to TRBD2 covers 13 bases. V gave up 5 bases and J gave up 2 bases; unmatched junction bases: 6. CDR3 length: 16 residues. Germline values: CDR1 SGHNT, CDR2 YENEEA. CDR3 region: CASSARTSGRAYEQYF. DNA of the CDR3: TGTGCCAGCAGCGCACGAACTAGCGGGAGGGCCTACGAGCAGTACTTC.